This TCR beta chain was recovered during a study of blood T cell repertoires in COVID-19. As for the study in general: There were acute and convalescent COVID-19 samples, and they came from the United States, Italy and Spain.

Deletions cut 5 bases from V and 6 bases from J, with 19 bases between. Germline V CDR1 and CDR2: LGHDT, YNNKEL (reference sequence). This CDR3 is built from 16 residues. As handled by the study authors: Cell counts per sample came from amplifying reference gene primers. TCRdb keeps only in-frame clones here, not all; method: immunoSEQ multiplex PCR. That table gives V, J and clone size, and the DNA gave D and trimming. The sample lists about 50,000 clones, approximately 87% seen once, with roughly 15% in the top ten. The receptor was isolated from a human donor in a cohort sampled during active COVID-19. The source material was peripheral blood. The chain couples TRBV3-1 (or the pseudogene TRBV3-2) to TRBJ1-4, with D perhaps matching TRBD1 (6 bases). CDR3 residues: CASSEPGRGYDEKLFF. The CDR3 nucleotides are TGTGCCAGCAGCGAGCCCGGGAGGGGGTATGATGAAAAACTGTTTTTT.